The rows below give T cell receptor beta chains drawn from one sample of a study of spatial heterogeneity in lung cancer. TCRdb independently ran MiXCR on the 5' RACE reads; one entry per CDR3 protein. This table has some 10,000 distinct CDR3 sequences, 13% to 15% appearing once. Sequencing used lung tumor tissue, obtained at surgery. The receptors originated from a male donor with early-stage non-small cell lung cancer. Both conserved end residues are part of each CDR3. The D gene is left open where the match is weak. The listing skips clone size in some rows; elsewhere it reads once, few, many or a size class.

D gene: NA
J gene: TRBJ2-7
clone size: many
V gene: TRBV4-2
CDR3 DNA: TGTGCCAGCAGCCAAACCCTGGCAGGGGTGTCCTACGAGCAGTACTTC
CDR3 protein: CASSQTLAGVSYEQYF

D gene: NA
J gene: TRBJ1-2
clone size: many
V gene: TRBV28
CDR3 DNA: TGTGCCAGCAGTTTCTCCTCCCGGCCCTCGAAGTATGGCTACACCTTC
CDR3 protein: CASSFSSRPSKYGYTF

D gene: NA
J gene: TRBJ2-7
clone size: NA
V gene: TRBV20-1
CDR3 DNA: TGCAGTGCTAGGGGCCGGGACGCCTTCTCCTACGAGCAGTACTTC
CDR3 protein: CSARGRDAFSYEQYF

D gene: TRBD1
J gene: TRBJ1-1
clone size: many
V gene: TRBV18
CDR3 DNA: TGTGCCAGCTCACCACAGCCGACAGGGCAGGACGCTGAAGCTTTCTTT
CDR3 protein: CASSPQPTGQDAEAFF

D gene: TRBD2
J gene: TRBJ2-3
clone size: many
V gene: TRBV29-1
CDR3 DNA: TGCAGCGTTGAGATGGGCGCCGTCCCCGGCCCGATGACTAGCAGTTTATCTGATACGCAGTATTTT
CDR3 protein: CSVEMGAVPGPMTSSLSDTQYF

D gene: TRBD1
J gene: TRBJ1-5
clone size: many
V gene: TRBV6-6
CDR3 DNA: TGTGCCAGCAGCCCCCAGGGGGAATCCCAGCCCCAGCATTTT
CDR3 protein: CASSPQGESQPQHF

D gene: NA
J gene: TRBJ1-1
clone size: many
V gene: TRBV5-4
CDR3 DNA: TGTGCCAGCAGCTCCCCGGTGGGGGGTGGGCCTGAAGCTTTCTTT
CDR3 protein: CASSSPVGGGPEAFF

D gene: NA
J gene: TRBJ1-2
clone size: medium-sized
V gene: TRBV4-3
CDR3 DNA: TGCGCCAGCAGCCAAGGCGCGACAGAACGATATGGCTACACCTTC
CDR3 protein: CASSQGATERYGYTF

D gene: TRBD2
J gene: TRBJ2-1
clone size: many
V gene: TRBV5-4
CDR3 DNA: TGTGCCAGCACCTTAGCGGGAGAATCCCCCGACAATGAGCAGTTCTTC
CDR3 protein: CASTLAGESPDNEQFF

D gene: TRBD2
J gene: TRBJ2-7
clone size: many
V gene: TRBV28
CDR3 DNA: TGTGCCAGCAGCCCTGGGACTAGCGCCTACCACGAGCAGTACTTC
CDR3 protein: CASSPGTSAYHEQYF

D gene: TRBD1
J gene: TRBJ2-7
clone size: few
V gene: TRBV7-2
CDR3 DNA: TGTGCCAGCAGCCCCGGGACAGTGCCCTACGAGCAGTACTTC
CDR3 protein: CASSPGTVPYEQYF

D gene: NA
J gene: TRBJ1-5
clone size: many
V gene: TRBV7-2
CDR3 DNA: TGTGCCAGCAGCTTAGCCGTGGGGCAGCCCCAGCATTTT
CDR3 protein: CASSLAVGQPQHF

D gene: NA
J gene: TRBJ2-7
clone size: few
V gene: TRBV3-1
CDR3 DNA: TGTGCCAGCAGCCGGAGCTACGAGCAGTACTTC
CDR3 protein: CASSRSYEQYF

D gene: NA
J gene: TRBJ1-3
clone size: NA
V gene: TRBV29-1
CDR3 DNA: TGCAGCGTTGCGACCCCGGTGAGGGCTGGAAACACCATATATTTT
CDR3 protein: CSVATPVRAGNTIYF

D gene: NA
J gene: TRBJ1-5
clone size: many
V gene: TRBV3-1
CDR3 DNA: TGTGCCAGCAGCCAAGGCAGGGCTCAGCCCCAGCATTTT
CDR3 protein: CASSQGRAQPQHF

D gene: TRBD1
J gene: TRBJ1-4
clone size: NA
V gene: TRBV6-6
CDR3 DNA: TGTGCCAGCACCACAGGGGCTGAAAAACTGTTTTTT
CDR3 protein: CASTTGAEKLFF

D gene: NA
J gene: TRBJ2-1
clone size: many
V gene: TRBV11-2
CDR3 DNA: TGTGCCAGCAGCTTAGGGACAAATGAGCAGTTCTTC
CDR3 protein: CASSLGTNEQFF

D gene: NA
J gene: TRBJ2-7
clone size: NA
V gene: TRBV29-1
CDR3 DNA: TGCAGCGCCCTAGGACAGTCCTACGAGCAGTACTTC
CDR3 protein: CSALGQSYEQYF

D gene: TRBD2
J gene: TRBJ2-5
clone size: many
V gene: TRBV7-2
CDR3 DNA: TGTGCCAGCAGCGTAGGAGGGACTAGCGGATCCCAAGAGACCCAGTACTTC
CDR3 protein: CASSVGGTSGSQETQYF

D gene: TRBD1
J gene: TRBJ2-3
clone size: NA
V gene: TRBV10-3
CDR3 DNA: TGTGCCATCAGTGCGGTGGCCGGGACAGGGGGCACAGATACGCAGTATTTT
CDR3 protein: CAISAVAGTGGTDTQYF

D gene: TRBD1
J gene: TRBJ2-7
clone size: many
V gene: TRBV7-2
CDR3 DNA: TGTGCCAGCAGCCCCCGACAGGGCGACGAGCAGTACTTC
CDR3 protein: CASSPRQGDEQYF

D gene: NA
J gene: TRBJ1-1
clone size: NA
V gene: TRBV29-1
CDR3 DNA: TGCAGCGCCTCCGGGACCCTAAACCCCAACACTGAAGCTTTCTTT
CDR3 protein: CSASGTLNPNTEAFF

D gene: TRBD1
J gene: TRBJ1-2
clone size: medium-sized
V gene: TRBV29-1
CDR3 DNA: TGCAGCGTTGTTTGGCAGGGGGTCGGCTATGGCTACACCTTC
CDR3 protein: CSVVWQGVGYGYTF

D gene: NA
J gene: TRBJ1-4
clone size: NA
V gene: TRBV4-3
CDR3 DNA: TGCGCCAGCAGCCCCTTGGCGGGTGAAAAACTGTTTTTT
CDR3 protein: CASSPLAGEKLFF

D gene: TRBD2
J gene: TRBJ2-5
clone size: medium-sized
V gene: TRBV20-1
CDR3 DNA: TGCAGTGCTAGAGTAGCAGGCGGGGGGGCCAGGGAGACCCAGTACTTC
CDR3 protein: CSARVAGGGARETQYF

D gene: TRBD2
J gene: TRBJ2-1
clone size: many
V gene: TRBV24-1
CDR3 DNA: TGTGCCACCAGTGATGGAGGACTAGCGGGGGGGCCGGACAATGAGCAGTTCTTC
CDR3 protein: CATSDGGLAGGPDNEQFF

D gene: NA
J gene: TRBJ2-7
clone size: many
V gene: TRBV11-2
CDR3 DNA: TGTGCCAGCAGCTTTCTTCTCGGGGGCGGGTACGAGCAGTACTTC
CDR3 protein: CASSFLLGGGYEQYF

D gene: NA
J gene: TRBJ1-1
clone size: medium-sized
V gene: TRBV28
CDR3 DNA: TGTGCCAGCAACCGCCCTGGGGGGAGGGTTGAAGCTTTCTTT
CDR3 protein: CASNRPGGRVEAFF

D gene: NA
J gene: TRBJ2-5
clone size: few
V gene: TRBV28
CDR3 DNA: TGTGCCAGCAAGGGAGGTGGGAACCAAGAGACCCAGTACTTC
CDR3 protein: CASKGGGNQETQYF

D gene: NA
J gene: TRBJ2-2
clone size: NA
V gene: TRBV29-1
CDR3 DNA: TGCAGCGTCACGCACGCAGGGTTCGGGGAGCTGTTTTTT
CDR3 protein: CSVTHAGFGELFF

D gene: NA
J gene: TRBJ2-6
clone size: few
V gene: TRBV27
CDR3 DNA: TGTGCCAGCAGTTTAACGGGGGTAGGGGCCAACGTCCTGACTTTC
CDR3 protein: CASSLTGVGANVLTF

D gene: NA
J gene: TRBJ2-3
clone size: medium-sized
V gene: TRBV18
CDR3 DNA: TGTGCCAGCTCACCTAGGGCCGCTCAGGGAAGGAGCACAGATACGCAGTATTTT
CDR3 protein: CASSPRAAQGRSTDTQYF

D gene: NA
J gene: TRBJ2-1
clone size: many
V gene: TRBV24-1
CDR3 DNA: TGTGCCACCAGTGATCCCGGGACACCGTCGGATGAGCAGTTCTTC
CDR3 protein: CATSDPGTPSDEQFF

D gene: NA
J gene: TRBJ1-2
clone size: many
V gene: TRBV18
CDR3 DNA: TGTGCCAGCTCACCACCCGAGGAAGGCTACACCTTC
CDR3 protein: CASSPPEEGYTF

D gene: NA
J gene: TRBJ1-1
clone size: many
V gene: TRBV4-1
CDR3 DNA: TGCGCCAGCAGCCAAGATTCCTTCAGGGCTTATAGGATGAACACTGAAGCTTTCTTT
CDR3 protein: CASSQDSFRAYRMNTEAFF

D gene: NA
J gene: TRBJ2-2
clone size: many
V gene: TRBV7-2
CDR3 DNA: TGTGCCAGCAGTCGGCCCGGGGGGCGGGGTAACACCGGGGAGCTGTTTTTT
CDR3 protein: CASSRPGGRGNTGELFF

D gene: TRBD2
J gene: TRBJ2-1
clone size: many
V gene: TRBV10-3
CDR3 DNA: TGTGCCATCAGTGACCCGAGCGGGGGGTTCTACAATGAGCAGTTCTTC
CDR3 protein: CAISDPSGGFYNEQFF

D gene: NA
J gene: TRBJ1-3
clone size: few
V gene: TRBV7-2
CDR3 DNA: TGTGCCAGCAGCTTAGAGGCGCTGTCCCCGAAAAACACCATATATTTT
CDR3 protein: CASSLEALSPKNTIYF

D gene: TRBD2
J gene: TRBJ2-7
clone size: large
V gene: TRBV7-2
CDR3 DNA: TGTGCCAGCACCCGCCAAGCTAGCGGGAGGGTCGACGAGCAGTACTTC
CDR3 protein: CASTRQASGRVDEQYF

D gene: NA
J gene: TRBJ1-1
clone size: medium-sized
V gene: TRBV6-5
CDR3 DNA: TGTGCCAGCAGTTACGGGAGACACGGAAACACTGAAGCTTTCTTT
CDR3 protein: CASSYGRHGNTEAFF

D gene: NA
J gene: TRBJ2-7
clone size: many
V gene: TRBV6-1
CDR3 DNA: TGTGCCAGCAGTGAAGTTCGGGGCAGGGGTGAACGCGAGCAGTACTTC
CDR3 protein: CASSEVRGRGEREQYF

D gene: TRBD2
J gene: TRBJ2-2
clone size: many
V gene: TRBV18
CDR3 DNA: TGTGCCAGCTCACAGCGGGGGGCTTTGGCGAACACCGGGGAGCTGTTTTTT
CDR3 protein: CASSQRGALANTGELFF

D gene: NA
J gene: TRBJ1-5
clone size: many
V gene: TRBV7-8
CDR3 DNA: TGTGCCAGCAGCCTCCAGACCCTACAGCCCCAGCATTTT
CDR3 protein: CASSLQTLQPQHF

D gene: NA
J gene: TRBJ2-1
clone size: many
V gene: TRBV6-2/TRBV6-3
CDR3 DNA: TGTGCCAGCAGTTACTCTAAGACCAATTGGCAGTTCTTC
CDR3 protein: CASSYSKTNWQFF

D gene: NA
J gene: TRBJ1-2
clone size: many
V gene: TRBV6-5
CDR3 DNA: TGTGCCAGCAGTTTAAAATACAGTGAAGCTGGCTACACCTTC
CDR3 protein: CASSLKYSEAGYTF

D gene: NA
J gene: TRBJ2-1
clone size: medium-sized
V gene: TRBV24-1
CDR3 DNA: TGTGCCACCAGTGATACCGGGGGTACGCGTGAGCAGTTCTTC
CDR3 protein: CATSDTGGTREQFF

D gene: NA
J gene: TRBJ2-7
clone size: NA
V gene: TRBV6-2/TRBV6-3
CDR3 DNA: TGTGCCAGGAATACCCCTTCCACTGGGGCCAACGAGCAGTACTTC
CDR3 protein: CARNTPSTGANEQYF

D gene: NA
J gene: TRBJ2-5
clone size: many
V gene: TRBV20-1
CDR3 DNA: TGCAGTGCTACCAGGGTCAAAGAAGGGACCCAGTACTTC
CDR3 protein: CSATRVKEGTQYF

D gene: NA
J gene: TRBJ2-5
clone size: medium-sized
V gene: TRBV7-2
CDR3 DNA: TGTGCCAGCAGCACCTCGACCGTTCTGGAGACCCAGTACTTC
CDR3 protein: CASSTSTVLETQYF

D gene: TRBD2
J gene: TRBJ2-5
clone size: many
V gene: TRBV20-1
CDR3 DNA: TGCAGTGCTAGAGCAATTGCGGGAGCGGGTGCCCGGACGTTAGAGACCCAGTACTTC
CDR3 protein: CSARAIAGAGARTLETQYF

D gene: NA
J gene: TRBJ1-2
clone size: many
V gene: TRBV10-3
CDR3 DNA: TGTGCCATCAGTGGGATTCAGGGACCAGCTAACTATGGCTACACCTTC
CDR3 protein: CAISGIQGPANYGYTF

D gene: NA
J gene: TRBJ2-1
clone size: many
V gene: TRBV5-1
CDR3 DNA: TGCGCCAGCAGCTTGGGGGGCAGGCCCGGTGAGCAGTTCTTC
CDR3 protein: CASSLGGRPGEQFF

D gene: TRBD2
J gene: TRBJ2-3
clone size: few
V gene: TRBV19
CDR3 DNA: TGTGCCAGTAGTCCCTATGGAGCGGGGAGCACAGATACGCAGTATTTT
CDR3 protein: CASSPYGAGSTDTQYF

D gene: NA
J gene: TRBJ2-2
clone size: many
V gene: TRBV12-3/TRBV12-4
CDR3 DNA: TGTGCCAGCAGTTTAGCGGGAGGAATGAACACCGGGGAGCTGTTTTTT
CDR3 protein: CASSLAGGMNTGELFF

D gene: NA
J gene: TRBJ2-5
clone size: NA
V gene: TRBV20-1
CDR3 DNA: TGCAGTGCCCCCATCGGAGGGTGGGAAGAGACCCAGTACTTC
CDR3 protein: CSAPIGGWEETQYF